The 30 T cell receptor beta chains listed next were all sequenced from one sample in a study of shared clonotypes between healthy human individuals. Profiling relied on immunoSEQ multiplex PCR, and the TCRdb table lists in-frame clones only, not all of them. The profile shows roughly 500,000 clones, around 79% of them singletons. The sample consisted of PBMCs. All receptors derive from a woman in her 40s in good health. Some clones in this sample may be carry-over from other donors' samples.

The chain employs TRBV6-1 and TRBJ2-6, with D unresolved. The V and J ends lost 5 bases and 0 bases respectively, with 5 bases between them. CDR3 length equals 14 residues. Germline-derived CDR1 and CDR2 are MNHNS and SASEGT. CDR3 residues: CASSFSSGANVLTF. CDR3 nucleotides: TGTGCCAGCAGTTTTAGCTCTGGGGCCAACGTCCTGACTTTC.

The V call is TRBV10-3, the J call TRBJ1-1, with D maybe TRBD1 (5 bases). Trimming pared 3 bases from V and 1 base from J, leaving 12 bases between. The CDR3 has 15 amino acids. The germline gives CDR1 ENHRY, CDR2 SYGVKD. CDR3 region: CAISDRDRKNTEAFF. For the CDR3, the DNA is TGTGCCATCAGTGACAGGGATCGTAAGAACACTGAAGCTTTCTTT.

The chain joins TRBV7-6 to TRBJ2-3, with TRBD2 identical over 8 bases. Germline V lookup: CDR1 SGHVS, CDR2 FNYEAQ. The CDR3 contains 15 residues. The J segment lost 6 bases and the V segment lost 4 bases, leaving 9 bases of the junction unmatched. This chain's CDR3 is CASSSRGGDGDTQYF. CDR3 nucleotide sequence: TGTGCCAGCAGCTCCCGGGGGGGCGACGGGGATACGCAGTATTTT.

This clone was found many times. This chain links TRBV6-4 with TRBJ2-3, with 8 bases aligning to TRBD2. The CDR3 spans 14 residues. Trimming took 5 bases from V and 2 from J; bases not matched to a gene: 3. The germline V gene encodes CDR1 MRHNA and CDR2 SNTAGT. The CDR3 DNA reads TGTGCCAGCAGTCCTAGCGGGCTCACAGATACGCAGTATTTT. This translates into CASSPSGLTDTQYF.

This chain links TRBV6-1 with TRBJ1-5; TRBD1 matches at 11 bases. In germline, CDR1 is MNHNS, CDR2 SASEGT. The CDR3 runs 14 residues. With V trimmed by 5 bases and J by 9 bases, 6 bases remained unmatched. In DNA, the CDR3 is TGTGCCAGCAGTCGGGACAGGGGGGATTGGCCCCAGCATTTT. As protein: CASSRDRGDWPQHF.

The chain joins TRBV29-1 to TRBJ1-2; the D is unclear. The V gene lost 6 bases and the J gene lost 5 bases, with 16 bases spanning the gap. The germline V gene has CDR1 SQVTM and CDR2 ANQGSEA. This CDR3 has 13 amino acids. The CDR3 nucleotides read TGCAGCGTCCCGGAGCCCCACGATTATGGCTACACCTTC. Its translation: CSVPEPHDYGYTF. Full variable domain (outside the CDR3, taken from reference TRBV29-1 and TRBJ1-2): SAVISQKPSRDICQRGTSLTIQCQVDSQVTMMFWYRQQPGQSLTLIATANQGSEATYESGFVIDKFPISRPNLTFSTLTVSNMSPEDSSIYLCSVPEPHDYGYTFGSGTRLTVV.

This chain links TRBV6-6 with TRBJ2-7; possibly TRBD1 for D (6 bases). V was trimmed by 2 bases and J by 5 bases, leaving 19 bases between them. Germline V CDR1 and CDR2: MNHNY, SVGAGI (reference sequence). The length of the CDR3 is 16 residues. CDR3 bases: TGTGCCAGCAGTTACCGGCCCGTTCAGGCAGGGGACGAGCAGTACTTC. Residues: CASSYRPVQAGDEQYF.

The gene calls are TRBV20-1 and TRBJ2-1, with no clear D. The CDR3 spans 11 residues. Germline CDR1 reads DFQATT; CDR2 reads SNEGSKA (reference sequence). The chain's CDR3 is CSPRVGIEQFF. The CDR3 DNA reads TGCAGCCCTCGGGTAGGAATTGAGCAGTTCTTC.

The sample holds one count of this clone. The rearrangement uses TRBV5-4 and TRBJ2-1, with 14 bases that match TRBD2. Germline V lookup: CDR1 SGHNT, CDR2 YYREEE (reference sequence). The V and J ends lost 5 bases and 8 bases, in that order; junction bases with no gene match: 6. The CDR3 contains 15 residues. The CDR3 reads CASRPGLAGVDEQFF. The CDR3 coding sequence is TGTGCCAGCAGACCGGGACTAGCGGGAGTTGATGAGCAGTTCTTC.

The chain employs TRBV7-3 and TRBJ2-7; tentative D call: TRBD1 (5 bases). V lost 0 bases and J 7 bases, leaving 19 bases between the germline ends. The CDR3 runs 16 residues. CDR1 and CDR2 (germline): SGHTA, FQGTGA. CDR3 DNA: TGTGCCAGCAGCTTAACGGGTAGGGCAGGGCGCTGGGAGCAGTACTTC. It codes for CASSLTGRAGRWEQYF.

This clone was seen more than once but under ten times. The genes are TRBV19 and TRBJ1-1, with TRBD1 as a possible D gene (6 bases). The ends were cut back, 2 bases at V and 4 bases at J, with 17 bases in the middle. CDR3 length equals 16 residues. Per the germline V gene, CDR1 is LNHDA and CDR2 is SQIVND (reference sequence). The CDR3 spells CASSIMVGGGPTEAFF. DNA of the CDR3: TGTGCCAGTAGTATAATGGTCGGGGGCGGCCCCACTGAAGCTTTCTTT.

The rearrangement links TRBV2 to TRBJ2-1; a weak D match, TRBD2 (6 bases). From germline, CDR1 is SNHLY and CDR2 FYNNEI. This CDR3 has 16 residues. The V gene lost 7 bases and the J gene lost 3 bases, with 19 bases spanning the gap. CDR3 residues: CASNRERAGDYNEQFF. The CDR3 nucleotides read TGTGCCAGCAACCGAGAGCGGGCGGGCGACTACAATGAGCAGTTCTTC.

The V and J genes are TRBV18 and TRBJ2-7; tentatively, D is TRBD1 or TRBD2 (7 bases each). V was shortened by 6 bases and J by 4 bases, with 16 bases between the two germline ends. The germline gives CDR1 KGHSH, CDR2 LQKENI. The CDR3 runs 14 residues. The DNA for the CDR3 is TGTGCCAGCTCTCTGCAGGGGGAGGGATACGAGCAGTACTTC. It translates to CASSLQGEGYEQYF.

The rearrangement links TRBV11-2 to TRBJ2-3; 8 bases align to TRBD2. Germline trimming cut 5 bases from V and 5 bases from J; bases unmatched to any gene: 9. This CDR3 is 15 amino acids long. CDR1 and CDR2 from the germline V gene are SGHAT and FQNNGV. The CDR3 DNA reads TGTGCCAGCAGCGCAGAGGGACTAGAATTAGATACGCAGTATTTT. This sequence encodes CASSAEGLELDTQYF.

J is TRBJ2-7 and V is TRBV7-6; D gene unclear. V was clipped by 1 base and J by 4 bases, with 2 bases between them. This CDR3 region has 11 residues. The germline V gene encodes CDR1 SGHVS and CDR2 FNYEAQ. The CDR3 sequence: CASSLDYEQYF. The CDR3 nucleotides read TGTGCCAGCAGCTTAGATTACGAGCAGTACTTC.

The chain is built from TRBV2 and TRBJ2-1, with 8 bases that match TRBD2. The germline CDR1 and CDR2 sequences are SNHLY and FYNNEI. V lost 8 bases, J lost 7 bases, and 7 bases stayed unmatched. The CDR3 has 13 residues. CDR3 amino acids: CASGSGRGNEQFF. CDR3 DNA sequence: TGTGCCAGCGGATCCGGGAGGGGGAATGAGCAGTTCTTC.

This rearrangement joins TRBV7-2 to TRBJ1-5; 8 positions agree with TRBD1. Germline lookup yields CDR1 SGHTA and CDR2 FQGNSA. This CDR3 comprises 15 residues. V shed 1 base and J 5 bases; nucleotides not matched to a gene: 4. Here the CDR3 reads CASSLVTGGYQPQHF. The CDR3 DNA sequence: TGTGCCAGCAGCTTAGTTACAGGGGGATATCAGCCCCAGCATTTT.

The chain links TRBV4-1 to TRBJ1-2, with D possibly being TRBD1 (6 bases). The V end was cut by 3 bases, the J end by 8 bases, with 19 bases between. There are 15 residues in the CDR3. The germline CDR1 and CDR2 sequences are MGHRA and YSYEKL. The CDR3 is CASSQVGQRPKGYTF. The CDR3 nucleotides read TGCGCCAGCAGCCAGGTTGGACAGCGCCCAAAAGGCTACACCTTC.

Written as DNA, the CDR3 is TGTGCCAGCAGCGCATACTCTTACGATGTAAGCGGGCGATCCTACGAGCAGTACTTC. Its translation: CASSAYSYDVSGRSYEQYF. The chain links TRBV5-6 to TRBJ2-7, with D maybe TRBD2 (6 bases). CDR3 length: 19 amino acids. Germline V gene sequence: CDR1 SGHDT, CDR2 YYEEEE. Trimming took 4 bases from V and 1 from J, leaving 27 bases between them. The full variable domain, rest sourced from reference TRBV5-6 and TRBJ2-7, is DAGVTQSPTHLIKTRGQQVTLRCSPKSGHDTVSWYQQALGQGPQFIFQYYEEEERQRGNFPDRFSGHQFPNYSSELNVNALLLGDSALYLCASSAYSYDVSGRSYEQYFGPGTRLTVT.

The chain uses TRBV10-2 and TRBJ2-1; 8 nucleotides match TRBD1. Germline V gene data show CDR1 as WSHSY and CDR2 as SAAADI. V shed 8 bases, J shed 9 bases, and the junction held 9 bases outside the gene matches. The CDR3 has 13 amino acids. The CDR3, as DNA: TGCGCCAGCGGGGTGACAGGGGTATTTGAGCAGTTCTTC. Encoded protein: CASGVTGVFEQFF.

CDR3 sequence: CASSLGPQTDTQYF. The CDR3 DNA sequence: TGTGCCAGCAGCTTAGGCCCTCAAACAGATACGCAGTATTTT. The chain uses TRBV11-2 and TRBJ2-3, with D unresolved. Germline CDR1 SGHAT, CDR2 FQNNGV. V was shortened by 1 base and J by 3 bases, with 8 bases between the two germline ends. The CDR3 has 14 residues.

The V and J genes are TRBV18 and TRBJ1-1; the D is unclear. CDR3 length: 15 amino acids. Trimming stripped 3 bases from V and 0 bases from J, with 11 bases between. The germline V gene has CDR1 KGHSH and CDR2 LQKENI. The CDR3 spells CASSPVRQLNTEAFF. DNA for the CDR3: TGTGCCAGCTCACCGGTTCGGCAGTTGAACACTGAAGCTTTCTTT.

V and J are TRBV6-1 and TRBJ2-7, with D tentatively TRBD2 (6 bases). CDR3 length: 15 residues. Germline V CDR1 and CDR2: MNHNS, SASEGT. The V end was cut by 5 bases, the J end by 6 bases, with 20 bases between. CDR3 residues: CASSPPVGSRSEQYF. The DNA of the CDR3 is TGTGCCAGCAGTCCGCCGGTCGGGAGTCGAAGCGAGCAGTACTTC.

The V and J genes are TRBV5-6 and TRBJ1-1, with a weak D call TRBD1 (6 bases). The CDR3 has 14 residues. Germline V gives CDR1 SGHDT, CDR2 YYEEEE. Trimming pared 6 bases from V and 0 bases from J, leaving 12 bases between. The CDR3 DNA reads TGTGCCAGCACCGGGGGGGCGTTGAACACTGAAGCTTTCTTT. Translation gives CASTGGALNTEAFF.

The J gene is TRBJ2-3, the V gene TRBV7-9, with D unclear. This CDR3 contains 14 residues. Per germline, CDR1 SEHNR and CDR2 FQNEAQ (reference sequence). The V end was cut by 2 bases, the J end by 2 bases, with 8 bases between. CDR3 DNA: TGTGCCAGCAGCTTATTCGCGTTCACAGATACGCAGTATTTT. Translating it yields CASSLFAFTDTQYF. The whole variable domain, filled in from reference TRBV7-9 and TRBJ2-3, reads DTGVSQNPRHKITKRGQNVTFRCDPISEHNRLYWYRQTLGQGPEFLTYFQNEAQLEKSRLLSDRFSAERPKGSFSTLEIQRTEQGDSAMYLCASSLFAFTDTQYFGPGTRLTVL.

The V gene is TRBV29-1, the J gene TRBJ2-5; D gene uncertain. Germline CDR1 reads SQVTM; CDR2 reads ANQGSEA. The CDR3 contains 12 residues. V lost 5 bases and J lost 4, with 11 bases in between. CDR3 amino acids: CSVWSLGETQYF. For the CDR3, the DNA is TGCAGCGTTTGGAGTTTAGGAGAGACCCAGTACTTC.

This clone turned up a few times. CDR3 DNA sequence: TGTGCCAGCAGTTTCTCGAGACAGAGCTACGAGCAGTACTTC. As protein: CASSFSRQSYEQYF. The rearrangement links TRBV27 to TRBJ2-7, with TRBD1 as a possible D gene (5 bases). There are 14 residues in the CDR3. Germline V gene sequence: CDR1 MNHEY, CDR2 SMNVEV (reference sequence). Trimming left V 3 bases short and J 3 bases short, with 12 bases between.

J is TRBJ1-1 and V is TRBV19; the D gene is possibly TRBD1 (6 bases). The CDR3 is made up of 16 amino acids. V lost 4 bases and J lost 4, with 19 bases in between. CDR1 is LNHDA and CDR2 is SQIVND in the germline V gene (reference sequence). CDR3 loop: CASSRPRGGQGTEAFF. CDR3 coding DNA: TGTGCCAGTAGTAGGCCCCGGGGGGGGCAGGGCACTGAAGCTTTCTTT. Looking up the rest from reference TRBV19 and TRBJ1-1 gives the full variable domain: DGGITQSPKYLFRKEGQNVTLSCEQNLNHDAMYWYRQDPGQGLRLIYYSQIVNDFQKGDIAEGYSVSREKKESFPLTVTSAQKNPTAFYLCASSRPRGGQGTEAFFGQGTRLTVV.

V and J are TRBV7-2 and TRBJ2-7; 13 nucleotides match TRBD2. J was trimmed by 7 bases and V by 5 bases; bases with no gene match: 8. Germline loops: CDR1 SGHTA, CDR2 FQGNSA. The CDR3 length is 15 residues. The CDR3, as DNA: TGTGCCAGCAGCCTCGGGACTAGCGGGATTTTGGAGCAGTACTTC. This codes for CASSLGTSGILEQYF.

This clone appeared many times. The CDR3 region has the DNA TGTGCCATCAGTGAGGGGACAGCGAACACCGGGGAGCTGTTTTTT. This gives the protein CAISEGTANTGELFF. The chain has TRBV10-3 and TRBJ2-2; 7 positions agree with TRBD1. This CDR3 is 15 amino acids long. Germline CDR1 and CDR2: ENHRY and SYGVKD. J lost 0 bases, V lost 2 bases, and 0 bases had no gene match.